The 17 T cell receptor beta chains below all came from one sample that was sequenced in a study of T cell repertoires in ileal Crohn's disease. Some clones are missing from TCRdb's copy, which holds only in-frame ones; the method was immunoSEQ multiplex PCR. The table records roughly 5,100 clones, approximately 86% of them present only once. The specimen was ileal tissue. These receptors originate from an adult with Crohn's disease.

The chain couples TRBV10-2 to TRBJ1-1; the match to TRBD1 covers 7 bases. This CDR3 has 13 residues. With 2 bases clipped from V and 12 bases from J, the junction kept 9 bases outside the gene matches. From germline, CDR1 is WSHSY and CDR2 SAAADI. CDR3 nucleotide sequence: TGCGCCAGCAGTGAGCCGGCACAGGGGTCGACTTTCTTT. This encodes CASSEPAQGSTFF.

The chain employs TRBV7-3 and TRBJ1-5; 10 nucleotides agree with TRBD1. CDR3 length: 16 residues. The germline V gene has CDR1 SGHTA and CDR2 FQGTGA. V gave up 5 bases and J gave up 3 bases; unmatched junction bases: 7. The CDR3 loop reads CASSTDRGRINQPQHF. In nucleotides, the CDR3 is TGTGCCAGCAGCACCGACAGGGGGCGAATCAATCAGCCCCAGCATTTT. Variable domain in full (rest from reference TRBV7-3 and TRBJ1-5): GAGVSQTPSNKVTEKGKYVELRCDPISGHTALYWYRQSLGQGPEFLIYFQGTGAADDSGLPNDRFFAVRPEGSVSTLKIQRTERGDSAVYLCASSTDRGRINQPQHFGDGTRLSIL.

The rearrangement links TRBV5-6 to TRBJ1-1; a weak D match, TRBD1 (6 bases). The V gene lost 0 bases and the J gene lost 6 bases, with 15 bases spanning the gap. The CDR3 runs 15 residues. Germline CDR1 SGHDT, CDR2 YYEEEE. CDR3 bases: TGTGCCAGCAGCTTGGTAGCAGGGGTTGACGCTGAAGCTTTCTTT. This encodes CASSLVAGVDAEAFF.

The chain is built from TRBV2 and TRBJ1-4; D unclear. Trimming pared 7 bases from V and 5 bases from J, leaving 11 bases between. Germline lookup yields CDR1 SNHLY and CDR2 FYNNEI. The CDR3 consists of 13 residues. The CDR3: CASTLFSNEKLFF. CDR3 bases: TGTGCCAGCACCTTATTTTCGAATGAAAAACTGTTTTTT.

This sequence joins TRBV7-8 and TRBJ2-1; D uncertain. V lost 5 bases, J lost 4 bases, and 12 bases lay in between. Germline V gene lookup returns CDR1 SGHVS and CDR2 FQNEAQ. This CDR3 is built from 14 residues. The CDR3 loop is CASSTGSKYNEQFF. The CDR3 coding sequence is TGTGCCAGCAGCACCGGGTCAAAATACAATGAGCAGTTCTTC. The full variable domain, its missing parts supplied by reference TRBV7-8 and TRBJ2-1, is GAGVSQSPRYKVAKRGQDVALRCDPISGHVSLFWYQQALGQGPEFLTYFQNEAQLDKSGLPSDRFFAERPEGSVSTLKIQRTQQEDSAVYLCASSTGSKYNEQFFGPGTRLTVL.

J is TRBJ1-2 and V is TRBV13, with D possibly TRBD1 on 6 matching bases. From germline, CDR1 is PRHDT and CDR2 FYEKMQ (reference sequence). This CDR3 is 13 amino acids long. V lost 1 base and J 5 bases, leaving 8 bases between the germline ends. This CDR3 reads CASSLDRVYGYTF. DNA of the CDR3: TGTGCCAGCAGCTTAGACAGGGTGTATGGCTACACCTTC.

V gene TRBV5-1 combines with J gene TRBJ1-1; the match to TRBD1 covers 7 bases. The CDR3 length is 14 residues. V lost 5 bases to trimming and J lost 1 base; unmatched junction nucleotides: 5. CDR1 SGHRS and CDR2 YFSETQ come from the germline V gene. In nucleotides, the CDR3 is TGCGCCAGCAGTGGGGCAGGGGGGAACACTGAAGCTTTCTTT. It translates to CASSGAGGNTEAFF.

V usage is TRBV13 and J usage is TRBJ1-2, with TRBD1 as a possible D gene (6 bases). The CDR3 spans 14 residues. Trimming stripped 1 base from V and 4 bases from J, with 10 bases between. Germline V gene lookup returns CDR1 PRHDT and CDR2 FYEKMQ (reference sequence). CDR3 coding DNA: TGTGCCAGCAGCTTAGACCAGGGGTCCTATGGCTACACCTTC. Residues: CASSLDQGSYGYTF.

The rearrangement links TRBV30 to TRBJ2-7; 7 bases match TRBD2. Germline CDR1 is GTSNPN and CDR2 is SVGIG (reference sequence). This CDR3 has 13 amino acids. Losses at the gene ends were 5 bases for V and 5 bases for J; bases not matched to a gene: 9. CDR3 in DNA: TGTGCCTGGGCCCGCGGGGGTCCGAACGAGCAGTACTTC. Translation: CAWARGGPNEQYF. Looking up the rest from reference TRBV30 and TRBJ2-7 gives the full variable domain: SQTIHQWPATLVQPVGSPLSLECTVEGTSNPNLYWYRQAAGRGLQLLFYSVGIGQISSEVPQNLSASRPQDRQFILSSKKLLLSDSGFYLCAWARGGPNEQYFGPGTRLTVT.

Details on this clone: The sample holds other DNA sequences that translate to the same CDR3. This rearrangement joins TRBV1 to TRBJ1-6; the listed D gene, TRBD1, was not tested against the DNA. TRBV1 is an annotated pseudogene. The CDR3 length is 22 residues. The CDR3 region is CTSSQEDWETGTKSSYNSPLHF. The CDR3 nucleotides are TGCACCAGCAGCCAAGAGGATTGGGAGACAGGCACAAAAAGCTCCTATAATTCCCCCCTCCACTTT.

The CDR3 DNA sequence: TGTGCCGGCAGAGGCCCTGGAAACACCATATATTTT. It translates to CAGRGPGNTIYF. This sequence joins TRBV19 and TRBJ1-3; no definite D call. Germline V gives CDR1 LNHDA, CDR2 SQIVND (reference sequence). Deletions cut 11 bases from V and 2 bases from J, with 10 bases between. The CDR3 length is 12 residues. Using reference TRBV19 and TRBJ1-3 for the parts outside the CDR3, the full variable domain is DGGITQSPKYLFRKEGQNVTLSCEQNLNHDAMYWYRQDPGQGLRLIYYSQIVNDFQKGDIAEGYSVSREKKESFPLTVTSAQKNPTAFYLCAGRGPGNTIYFGEGSWLTVV.

This sequence joins TRBV7-2 and TRBJ1-4; possibly TRBD1 for D (5 bases). CDR1 is SGHTA and CDR2 is FQGNSA in the germline V gene. Trimming cost V 4 bases and J 7 bases, with 13 bases left between them. The CDR3 is 14 residues long. CDR3 bases: TGTGCCAGCAGCTATAGGCAAAGGGGTGAAAAACTGTTTTTT. Encoded protein: CASSYRQRGEKLFF.

The chain is built from TRBV7-2 and TRBJ1-1, with D tentatively TRBD1 (5 bases). Per the germline V gene, CDR1 is SGHTA and CDR2 is FQGNSA. With 5 bases removed from V and 2 bases from J, the gap between germline ends came to 12 bases. The CDR3 contains 14 residues. CDR3 sequence: CASSARTTNTEAFF. CDR3 DNA sequence: TGTGCCAGCAGCGCCCGGACAACTAACACTGAAGCTTTCTTT.

Only one count was recorded for this clone. This rearrangement joins TRBV2 to TRBJ2-3; 7 bases are shared with TRBD2. The trim removed 6 bases at V and 0 bases at J, leaving 6 bases unmatched. CDR3 length: 15 residues. Per the germline V gene, CDR1 is SNHLY and CDR2 is FYNNEI. CDR3 residues: CASRWDYRSTDTQYF. CDR3 bases: TGTGCCAGCAGGTGGGACTATCGGAGCACAGATACGCAGTATTTT.

The V call is TRBV9, the J call TRBJ1-4; unclear D gene. The germline V gene encodes CDR1 SGDLS and CDR2 YYNGEE. Trimming took 3 bases from V and 0 from J, leaving 9 bases between them. This CDR3 is built from 15 residues. CDR3 loop: CASSAGITTNEKLFF. CDR3 nucleotide sequence: TGTGCCAGCAGCGCCGGGATCACAACTAATGAAAAACTGTTTTTT.

The chain recombines TRBV7-2 with TRBJ2-4, with 9 bases lining up with TRBD1. Germline V gene data show CDR1 as SGHTA and CDR2 as FQGNSA. V lost 6 bases, J lost 12 bases, and 12 bases stayed unmatched. This CDR3 is built from 14 residues. CDR3 sequence (DNA): TGTGCCAGCAGACCGAGACAGGGGGTTTGGGGTCAGTACTTC. Protein sequence: CASRPRQGVWGQYF.

As to this clone: The same CDR3 also results from other DNA sequences found in this sample. This chain connects TRBV27 to TRBJ2-7; the D gene is possibly TRBD2 (7 bases). This CDR3 comprises 14 residues. Per the germline V gene, CDR1 is MNHEY and CDR2 is SMNVEV (reference sequence). Trimming shortened V by 2 bases and J by 4 bases, and 12 bases separated the two germline ends. The CDR3 DNA reads TGTGCCAGCAGTTTAGGGGGGGCACATTACGAGCAGTACTTC. Amino acids: CASSLGGAHYEQYF.